This TCR beta chain stems from a study of liver allograft versus peripheral blood T cells. At the level of the study: Recipients' peripheral blood supplied the T cell receptor repertoires against which those in transplanted livers were compared.

This clonotype is medium-sized within its sample. The antigen is not known. One entry per CDR3 protein results from TCRdb running MiXCR on the reads. The sample shows under 2,000 distinct CDR3 sequences, about 15% of them seen only once. Study outcomes and limitations: Differences were reported between the T cell receptor repertoires inside liver allografts and those that were detected in peripheral blood.

This TCR came from a human patient who had a liver transplant. Among the T cells, some may be from the graft donor.

The chain's CDR3 is CASSPQGTSLDTQYF. DNA for the CDR3: TGTGCCAGCTCACCGCAAGGGACTAGTTTAGATACGCAGTATTTT. The chain employs TRBV18 and TRBJ2-3; 8 nucleotides align to TRBD2. V was clipped by 3 bases and J by 5 bases; unmatched bases: 7. The CDR3 totals 15 residues. The germline CDR1 and CDR2 sequences are KGHSH and LQKENI.